Below are 23 T cell receptor beta chains sequenced from a single sample in a study of CD8 T cells in ankylosing spondylitis. The antigens of these receptors remain unknown. Study results and limitations: Blood of patients with ankylosing spondylitis appeared to be characterized by a TCR beta motif of about 8 highly homologous variants.

TCRdb reprocessed the 5' RACE reads via MiXCR and lists one record per CDR3 protein. The repertoire includes some 240,000 distinct CDR3 sequences, 7.3% of them detected once, and 11% to 15% sits in the top ten. Sequenced sample: blood, either unsorted or a sorted T cell fraction (not recorded which). These receptors originate from a male donor with ankylosing spondylitis.

Comment on this clonotype: One end of the junction is discordant with germline, which a read error may explain. This chain links TRBV11-2 with TRBJ2-2, with 9 bases identical to TRBD1. The CDR3 length is 15 residues. The germline V gene encodes CDR1 SGHAT and CDR2 FQNNGV. CDR3 amino acids: CASRPDRGNPGELVF. In DNA, the CDR3 is TGTGCCAGCAGACCGGACAGGGGTAACCCCGGGGAGCTGGTTTTT.

In this sample, this clonotype turned up a few times. The chain uses TRBV6-6 and TRBJ2-7, with a possible D match to TRBD2 (5 bases). Germline V gene lookup returns CDR1 MNHNY and CDR2 SVGAGI (reference sequence). Trimming removed 2 bases at V and 9 bases at J, with 11 bases between. CDR3 length equals 12 residues. CDR3 region: CASSYAPGGQYF. CDR3 bases: TGTGCCAGCAGTTACGCGCCCGGAGGGCAGTACTTC.

This clonotype has ten or more counts. The chain has TRBV6-4 and TRBJ2-1; TRBD2 agrees at 7 bases. The trim removed 2 bases at V and 5 bases at J, leaving 18 bases unmatched. The CDR3 spans 19 residues. The V gene's germline CDR1 is MRHNA and CDR2 SNTAGT. CDR3 sequence reads: CASSDPLAEYGFPNNEQFF. For the CDR3, the DNA is TGTGCCAGCAGTGACCCTCTAGCGGAATATGGGTTTCCTAACAATGAGCAGTTCTTC.

This clonotype was recorded at least ten times. Written as DNA, the CDR3 is TGTGCCAGCAGCCAGGATATCGGCGGGAGAGGGGGTACGCAGTATTTT. It encodes CASSQDIGGRGGTQYF. The chain is built from TRBV14 and TRBJ2-3, with a weak D call TRBD2 (7 bases). Deletions cut 3 bases from V and 8 bases from J, with 21 bases between. CDR1 SGHDN and CDR2 FVKESK come from the germline V gene. The CDR3 covers 16 residues.

This clonotype was detected ten times or more. The chain carries TRBV6-5 and TRBJ1-1; a possible D gene is TRBD1 (5 bases). This CDR3 has 14 amino acids. Trimming took off 2 bases at V and 3 bases at J, with 10 bases between the two ends. Germline V gene data show CDR1 as MNHEY and CDR2 as SVGAGI. The CDR3 protein is CASSYRGPDTEAFF. CDR3 in DNA: TGTGCCAGCAGTTACAGGGGACCGGACACTGAAGCTTTCTTT.

The J gene is TRBJ2-1, the V gene TRBV29-1; D remains unclear. V dropped 0 bases and J dropped 7 bases, with 10 bases sitting between them. Germline assignment: CDR1 SQVTM and CDR2 ANQGSEA. The CDR3 sequence is 13 residues long. The DNA of the CDR3 is TGCAGCGTTGAAGATCGTACCCCAAATGAGCAGTTCTTC. It codes for CSVEDRTPNEQFF.

V and J are TRBV28 and TRBJ2-7, with 7 bases matching TRBD1. The CDR3 length is 14 residues. The V segment lost 7 bases and the J segment 3 bases; nucleotides outside the gene matches: 9. CDR1 is MDHEN, CDR2 SYDVKM, per germline. The CDR3 is CASTPTGWGYEQYF. DNA for the CDR3: TGTGCCAGCACCCCGACAGGGTGGGGCTACGAGCAGTACTTC.

The chain employs TRBV4-2 and TRBJ2-2; D is ambiguous. V was shortened by 4 bases and J by 7 bases, with 13 bases between the two germline ends. Germline values: CDR1 LGHNA, CDR2 YNFKEQ. CDR3 length: 14 residues. The CDR3 here is CASSPERPCGELFF. The CDR3 nucleotides are TGTGCCAGCAGCCCCGAGCGCCCCTGCGGGGAGCTGTTTTTT.

The chain couples TRBV12-3 or TRBV12-4 to TRBJ2-5, with a possible D match to TRBD1 (5 bases). CDR3 length: 17 residues. Trimming took off 7 bases at V and 2 bases at J, with 23 bases between the two ends. The CDR3 reads CASTALLQGIWQETQYF. Written as DNA, the CDR3 is TGTGCCAGCACCGCACTACTCCAGGGAATATGGCAAGAGACCCAGTACTTC.

The chain carries TRBV13 and TRBJ2-1, with D possibly matching TRBD2 (6 bases). Germline-derived CDR1 and CDR2 are PRHDT and FYEKMQ (reference sequence). The CDR3 has 16 amino acids. Trimming pared 1 base from V and 8 bases from J, leaving 18 bases between. As DNA, the CDR3 is TGTGCCAGCAGCTTAGAATCCACGGAGGGCCACGATGAGCAGTTCTTC. It yields the protein CASSLESTEGHDEQFF. The full variable domain, with the rest looked up from reference TRBV13 and TRBJ2-1, is AAGVIQSPRHLIKEKRETATLKCYPIPRHDTVYWYQQGPGQDPQFLISFYEKMQSDKGSIPDRFSAQQFSDYHSELNMSSLELGDSALYFCASSLESTEGHDEQFFGPGTRLTVL.

This clonotype was recorded many times. V usage is TRBV7-2 and J usage is TRBJ2-5, with D possibly TRBD2 on 6 matching bases. The CDR3 totals 15 residues. V shed 3 bases and J shed 5 bases, with 16 bases lying between them. Per the germline V gene, CDR1 is SGHTA and CDR2 is FQGNSA. CDR3 DNA sequence: TGTGCCAGCAGCTTCCTTGGGGGGTACGGCGAGACCCAGTACTTC. Translated, it gives CASSFLGGYGETQYF.

This clonotype was seen repeatedly, ten times or more. This chain connects TRBV2 to TRBJ2-3, with 10 bases aligning to TRBD2. The germline CDR1 and CDR2 sequences are SNHLY and FYNNEI. The CDR3 covers 16 residues. J lost 0 bases, V lost 5 bases, and 5 bases had no gene match. The CDR3 region is CASSLVAGGSTDTQYF. In DNA, the CDR3 is TGTGCCAGCAGTCTGGTAGCGGGAGGTAGCACAGATACGCAGTATTTT. Together with reference TRBV2 and TRBJ2-3, the CDR3 gives the full variable domain: EPEVTQTPSHQVTQMGQEVILRCVPISNHLYFYWYRQILGQKVEFLVSFYNNEISEKSEIFDDQFSVERPDGSNFTLKIRSTKLEDSAMYFCASSLVAGGSTDTQYFGPGTRLTVL.

This clonotype showed up many times. V usage is TRBV7-9 and J usage is TRBJ1-1; D is perhaps TRBD1 (6 bases). V was clipped by 6 bases and J by 0 bases, with 8 bases between them. CDR1 SEHNR and CDR2 FQNEAQ come from the germline V gene (reference sequence). The CDR3 loop spans 13 amino acids. The CDR3 loop is CASSTGMNTEAFF. Written as DNA, the CDR3 is TGTGCCAGCAGTACAGGGATGAACACTGAAGCTTTCTTT.

In this sample, this clonotype turned up many times. This rearrangement joins TRBV27 to TRBJ2-2; D not certain. The germline V and J ends were trimmed by 6 bases and 2 bases, with 13 bases remaining between them. The V gene's germline CDR1 is MNHEY and CDR2 SMNVEV (reference sequence). This CDR3 has 15 residues. The CDR3 DNA follows: TGTGCCAGCAGACCTTCATCATATAACACCGGGGAGCTGTTTTTT. It codes for CASRPSSYNTGELFF.

This clonotype was detected many times. The chain recombines TRBV12-3 or TRBV12-4 with TRBJ2-3, with 7 bases aligning to TRBD1. V shed 6 bases and J 2 bases; nucleotides not matched to a gene: 11. The CDR3 contains 16 residues. The CDR3 here is CASSPGTVLYTDTQYF. CDR3 coding DNA: TGTGCCAGCAGCCCCGGGACAGTCCTCTACACAGATACGCAGTATTTT.

This chain joins TRBV4-1 and TRBJ1-2; no clear D gene. The CDR3 is 15 amino acids. The germline V gene encodes CDR1 MGHRA and CDR2 YSYEKL. The germline V and J ends were trimmed by 1 base and 4 bases, with 13 bases remaining between them. The CDR3 region is CASSQGTLPSYGYTF. In DNA, the CDR3 is TGCGCCAGCAGCCAAGGGACCCTCCCCTCCTATGGCTACACCTTC.

A word on this clonotype: This may stem from a read error, because a much larger clone lies one nucleotide away. V and J are TRBV6-2 or TRBV6-3 and TRBJ2-3; TRBD2 might be the D (6 bases). The CDR3 is 17 amino acids. Germline values: CDR1 MNHEY, CDR2 SVGEGT. Here the CDR3 DNA reads TGTGCCAGCGGTTACCGCAAATCAGTGGGAGGTGGGGATACGCAGTATTTT. It specifies CASGYRKSVGGGDTQYF.

This clonotype was seen ten or more times. V and J are TRBV21-1 and TRBJ2-5; the listed D gene, TRBD2, was not tested against the DNA. TRBV21-1 constitutes a pseudogene. The CDR3 sequence is 21 residues long. CDR3 bases: TGTGCCAGCAGCAAAATCGAGACTGTCCTAGCGGGGGGGTCGCGTATCGAGACCCAGTACTTC. This codes for CASSKIETVLAGGSRIETQYF.

This clonotype turned up a few times. The V gene is TRBV5-1, the J gene TRBJ2-4; 8 bases match TRBD1. Germline V CDR1 and CDR2: SGHRS, YFSETQ. The CDR3 sequence is 16 residues long. V trimming: 4 bases; J trimming: 3 bases; junction bases outside the gene matches: 9. The CDR3 protein is CASSPPGQAHKNIQYF. The CDR3 bases are TGCGCCAGCAGCCCGCCGGGACAGGCGCACAAAAACATTCAGTACTTC.

This clonotype was seen ten or more times. The chain links TRBV5-1 to TRBJ2-7, with D possibly being TRBD1 (6 bases). Trimming left V 4 bases short and J 3 bases short, with 14 bases between. Germline V gene data show CDR1 as SGHRS and CDR2 as YFSETQ. The CDR3 contains 14 residues. The CDR3, as DNA: TGCGCCAGCAGCCGTGACAGGCCGGGCTACGAGCAGTACTTC. Protein sequence: CASSRDRPGYEQYF.

This clonotype came up a few times. This rearrangement joins TRBV9 to TRBJ1-1; 9 bases are a match to TRBD1. The germline gives CDR1 SGDLS, CDR2 YYNGEE. The J segment lost 5 bases and the V segment lost 4 bases, leaving 6 bases of the junction unmatched. The CDR3 is made up of 14 amino acids. The CDR3 region is CASSLRQGDTEAFF. CDR3 nucleotides: TGTGCCAGCAGCCTCCGACAGGGGGATACTGAAGCTTTCTTT.

This clonotype was counted ten times or more. This chain joins TRBV30 and TRBJ1-1; weak D call: TRBD1 (5 bases). The CDR3 consists of 14 residues. Germline V lookup: CDR1 GTSNPN, CDR2 SVGIG (reference sequence). Trimming cost V 5 bases and J 3 bases, with 16 bases left between them. The CDR3 region is CAWSVGGGHTEAFF. The CDR3 DNA reads as TGTGCCTGGTCAGTTGGGGGGGGACACACTGAAGCTTTCTTT.

This chain connects TRBV3-1 to TRBJ2-2; D call uncertain. Germline V lookup: CDR1 LGHDT, CDR2 YNNKEL (reference sequence). V gave up 7 bases and J gave up 6 bases, with 9 bases separating them. This CDR3 has 12 residues. The DNA of the CDR3 is TGTGCCAGCACCTCGACATCCGGGGAGCTGTTTTTT. It codes for CASTSTSGELFF.